This T cell receptor (beta chain) comes out of a study of CD8 T cells in Susac syndrome. The length of the CDR3 is 13 residues. V dropped 5 bases and J dropped 8 bases, with 12 bases sitting between them. Germline CDR1 reads MDHEN; CDR2 reads SYDVKM. From blood CD8+ and CD4+ T cells, TCR beta sequences were generated. Isolation of CD8+ and CD4+ T cells was performed negatively, whereas enrichment of TEMRA cells was done by FACS. It was with random hexamers that roughly 0.5 to 1 ug RNA was reverse transcribed. Multiplex immunoSEQ PCR targeted 54 Vbeta and 13 Jbeta TCR beta segments. TCRdb processed the immunoSEQ multiplex PCR reads anew with MiXCR; each CDR3 protein has one entry. The table includes 45,000 or so distinct CDR3 sequences, approximately 93% detected once.

This TCR was sampled from a human donor in good health. The J gene is TRBJ2-2, the V gene TRBV28; TRBD2 is a possible D gene (6 bases). Sample: CD8+ T cells from PBMCs. CDR3 sequence (DNA): TGTGCCAGCAGTCCGTTGGGGGGTGGGGAGCTGTTTTTT. As protein: CASSPLGGGELFF. Based on the CDR3 plus reference TRBV28 and TRBJ2-2, the full variable domain is DVKVTQSSRYLVKRTGEKVFLECVQDMDHENMFWYRQDPGLGLRLIYFSYDVKMKEKGDIPEGYSVSREKKERFSLILESASTNQTSMYLCASSPLGGGELFFGEGSRLTVL.